One sample yielded the 5 T cell receptor beta chains listed below, sequenced in a study of T cell repertoires in cytomegalovirus infection. TCRdb fed the reads into MiXCR, producing one record per CDR3 protein. In the table there are approximately 110,000 distinct CDR3 sequences, 35% to 50% of which are singletons. Their antigens remain unidentified. Specimen: CD8+ T cells from cultured PBMCs, collected from culture after CMV antigen stimulation. The source of these receptors is a human donor in good health (CMV status not recorded). Some clones in this sample may be carry-over from other donors' samples.

This clonotype was counted ten times or more. The V call is TRBV7-2, the J call TRBJ2-3; 8 bases are a match to TRBD2. CDR1 and CDR2 from the germline V gene are SGHTA and FQGNSA. V shed 2 bases, J shed 2 bases, and the junction held 9 bases outside the gene matches. The CDR3 loop spans 17 amino acids. CDR3 nucleotides: TGTGCCAGCAGCTTACTAACTAAGCGGGGGTACACAGATACGCAGTATTTT. It is translated as CASSLLTKRGYTDTQYF.

Comments on this clonotype: Given a much more abundant clone one base away, this may be a read error. The chain carries TRBV6-2 or TRBV6-3 and TRBJ2-1; the match to TRBD1 covers 9 bases. Per germline, CDR1 MNHEY and CDR2 SVGEGT. The length of the CDR3 is 15 residues. CDR3 DNA: TGTGTCAGCAGTTACTCCGGGACAGGGTCCAATGAGCAGTTCTTC. Encoded protein: CVSSYSGTGSNEQFF.

The V call is TRBV27, the J call TRBJ2-7; TRBD2 matches at 8 bases. Germline CDR1 MNHEY, CDR2 SMNVEV (reference sequence). This CDR3 has 14 residues. J lost 2 bases, V lost 4 bases, and 4 bases had no gene match. The CDR3 sequence is CASSYTRGAYEQYF. The CDR3 nucleotides read TGTGCCAGCAGTTATACGCGGGGGGCCTACGAGCAGTACTTC.

The J gene is TRBJ2-3, the V gene TRBV30; D gene uncertain. V was clipped by 3 bases and J by 3 bases, with 10 bases between them. Germline loops: CDR1 GTSNPN, CDR2 SVGIG (reference sequence). The CDR3 loop spans 13 amino acids. CDR3 loop: CAWSQTSTDTQYF. The CDR3 DNA reads TGTGCCTGGAGCCAAACCTCTACAGATACGCAGTATTTT.

The rearrangement joins TRBV2 to TRBJ1-2; a possible D gene is TRBD1 (6 bases). V lost 8 bases and J 6 bases, leaving 13 bases between the germline ends. Germline CDR1 SNHLY, CDR2 FYNNEI. CDR3 length: 12 residues. CDR3 DNA sequence: TGTGCCAGCGACAGGAAGGAAAATGGCTACACCTTC. It yields the protein CASDRKENGYTF.